The subject of this entry is one T cell receptor (beta chain). The source of the sample is a study of blood T cell repertoires in COVID-19. About the study: T cells, B-cell-depleted T cells, or PBMCs supplied cDNA or gDNA.

In the study's own analysis: Nucleated cell number was recorded as an estimate derived from reference gene primer amplification. The protocol was immunoSEQ multiplex PCR, while the TCRdb copy is restricted to in-frame clones and leaves out a portion. D and trimming were read from the DNA, whereas the V and J calls and clone size are those reported in that table. In the table there are tens of thousands of clones, around 87% of which are singletons. Sequenced: peripheral blood. This TCR came from a woman aged 55-70 years with acute or convalescent COVID-19.

CDR3 in DNA: TGTGCCAGCAGCGAGGGACAGGGGTGGAATGAGCAGTTCTTC. Translation: CASSEGQGWNEQFF. The V and J genes are TRBV7-8 and TRBJ2-1, with 10 bases fitting TRBD1. This CDR3 region has 14 residues. Germline CDR1 is SGHVS and CDR2 is FQNEAQ. J gave up 7 bases and V 5 bases, and 5 bases lay outside the gene matches.